The 29 T cell receptor beta chains presented below share a single source sample, sequenced in a study of blood T cell repertoires in COVID-19. Clones were sequenced by immunoSEQ multiplex PCR, and TCRdb holds only the in-frame ones, with some missing. The sample holds 150,000 to 200,000 clones, about four fifths seen once. Sample: PBMCs or T cells enriched from blood (not recorded which). These receptors were collected from a woman between 25 and 40 years old who had been exposed to COVID-19.

The J gene is TRBJ1-1, the V gene TRBV14, with 7 positions matching TRBD1. Germline CDR1 is SGHDN and CDR2 is FVKESK. The CDR3 sequence is 13 residues long. With V trimmed by 5 bases and J by 7 bases, 7 bases remained unmatched. Written as DNA, the CDR3 is TGTGCCAGCAGCTTACAGGGGTGGGGTGAAGCTTTCTTT. It yields the protein CASSLQGWGEAFF.

In its sample, this clone was seen once. The rearrangement uses TRBV4-3 and TRBJ1-2; D unresolved. CDR1 is LGHNA and CDR2 is YSLEER in the germline V gene. V lost 0 bases and J 0 bases, leaving 5 bases between the germline ends. The CDR3 is 14 residues long. In DNA form, the CDR3 reads TGCGCCAGCAGCCAAGAGGCAACTAACTATGGCTACACCTTC. Residues: CASSQEATNYGYTF.

V is TRBV6-5 and J is TRBJ2-7; D gene ambiguous. The CDR3 length is 11 residues. In germline, CDR1 is MNHEY, CDR2 SVGAGI. Trimming cost V 5 bases and J 5 bases, with 7 bases left between them. In DNA, the CDR3 is TGTGCCAGCAGTCCAGATGACGAGCAGTACTTC. It translates to CASSPDDEQYF.

V is TRBV19 and J is TRBJ1-1; D is ambiguous. The V gene lost 0 bases and the J gene lost 1 base, with 3 bases spanning the gap. Germline loops: CDR1 LNHDA, CDR2 SQIVND (reference sequence). This CDR3 region has 13 residues. The CDR3 DNA reads TGTGCCAGTAGTATAGACAGGAACACTGAAGCTTTCTTT. This translates into CASSIDRNTEAFF.

The chain employs TRBV7-2 and TRBJ1-2; 8 nucleotides align to TRBD1. The CDR3 extends over 13 amino acids. The germline gives CDR1 SGHTA, CDR2 FQGNSA. The J segment lost 9 bases and the V segment lost 5 bases, leaving 8 bases of the junction unmatched. The CDR3, as DNA: TGTGCCAGCAGCCAAGACAGGGGCTCCCGCTACACCTTC. Its protein is CASSQDRGSRYTF.

The chain links TRBV6-2 or TRBV6-3 to TRBJ1-2, with D possibly being TRBD1 (6 bases). Germline V gene lookup returns CDR1 MNHEY and CDR2 SVGEGT. This CDR3 comprises 15 residues. Trimming pared 5 bases from V and 2 bases from J, leaving 15 bases between. The CDR3 loop is CASSETRTDNYGYTF. The CDR3 DNA sequence: TGTGCCAGCAGTGAGACCCGGACAGACAACTATGGCTACACCTTC.

The chain uses TRBV5-4 and TRBJ2-5, with D maybe TRBD1 (6 bases). The CDR3 extends over 13 amino acids. V was cut by 5 bases and J by 4 bases, with 12 bases left in between. The germline V gene has CDR1 SGHNT and CDR2 YYREEE (reference sequence). CDR3 loop: CASSSPGVETQYF. In nucleotides, the CDR3 is TGTGCCAGCAGTTCCCCAGGGGTAGAGACCCAGTACTTC.

V usage is TRBV27 and J usage is TRBJ1-2; D perhaps matches TRBD1 (6 bases). The germline V gene encodes CDR1 MNHEY and CDR2 SMNVEV (reference sequence). Trimming removed 4 bases from V and 6 bases from J, with 18 bases in between. The CDR3 covers 15 residues. CDR3 nucleotides: TGTGCCAGCAGTTCCCCGGGACAACAAAAGCATGGCTACACCTTC. This sequence encodes CASSSPGQQKHGYTF.

CDR3 DNA: TGTGCCACCAGCTGGGGGACATCTGGAAACACCATATATTTT. Amino acids: CATSWGTSGNTIYF. The chain uses TRBV15 and TRBJ1-3; TRBD1 is a possible D gene (6 bases). Trimming took 5 bases from V and 1 from J, leaving 9 bases between them. Germline V gives CDR1 LNHNV, CDR2 YYDKDF (reference sequence). CDR3 length: 14 residues. The full variable domain, rest sourced from reference TRBV15 and TRBJ1-3, is DAMVIQNPRYQVTQFGKPVTLSCSQTLNHNVMYWYQQKSSQAPKLLFHYYDKDFNNEADTPDNFQSRRPNTSFCFLDIRSPGLGDTAMYLCATSWGTSGNTIYFGEGSWLTVV.

The rearrangement uses TRBV7-2 and TRBJ1-1, with TRBD1 identical over 9 bases. This CDR3 comprises 17 residues. The trim removed 5 bases at V and 3 bases at J, leaving 13 bases unmatched. Germline V gene sequence: CDR1 SGHTA, CDR2 FQGNSA. The CDR3 DNA sequence: TGTGCCAGCAGCAGTCGGACAGGGGCCATGGGGGACACTGAAGCTTTCTTT. It encodes CASSSRTGAMGDTEAFF.

The rearrangement joins TRBV6-6 to TRBJ1-5; the D gene is possibly TRBD1 (6 bases). V shed 5 bases and J shed 1 base, with 12 bases lying between them. The CDR3 consists of 15 residues. Per the germline V gene, CDR1 is MNHNY and CDR2 is SVGAGI (reference sequence). In DNA, the CDR3 is TGTGCCAGCAGTCAACAGGGCTGGAGCAATCAGCCCCAGCATTTT. Its protein is CASSQQGWSNQPQHF.

The chain links TRBV11-2 to TRBJ2-1; 7 bases agree with TRBD2. The CDR3 runs to 18 residues. CDR1 and CDR2 (germline): SGHAT, FQNNGV. The V segment lost 4 bases and the J segment 0 bases; nucleotides outside the gene matches: 12. CDR3 sequence: CASSYPPWRGSSYNEQFF. DNA of the CDR3: TGTGCCAGCAGCTACCCCCCATGGCGGGGGAGCTCCTACAATGAGCAGTTCTTC. The full variable domain, with the rest looked up from reference TRBV11-2 and TRBJ2-1, is EAGVAQSPRYKIIEKRQSVAFWCNPISGHATLYWYQQILGQGPKLLIQFQNNGVVDDSQLPKDRFSAERLKGVDSTLKIQPAKLEDSAVYLCASSYPPWRGSSYNEQFFGPGTRLTVL.

The J gene is TRBJ2-1, the V gene TRBV2, with 11 bases that match TRBD2. Trimming removed 3 bases from V and 6 bases from J; junction bases left unmatched: 4. The CDR3 totals 15 residues. Germline-derived CDR1 and CDR2 are SNHLY and FYNNEI. The CDR3 here is CASSELAGGFNEQFF. The CDR3 DNA reads as TGTGCCAGCAGTGAGCTAGCGGGGGGATTCAATGAGCAGTTCTTC.

The rearrangement joins TRBV6-5 to TRBJ2-2; 8 bases fit TRBD1. The CDR3 is 15 residues long. Germline CDR1 and CDR2: MNHEY and SVGAGI. V lost 5 bases to trimming and J lost 4 bases; unmatched junction nucleotides: 6. CDR3 sequence reads: CASSLGTGGTGELFF. DNA of the CDR3: TGTGCCAGCAGTCTTGGAACAGGGGGCACCGGGGAGCTGTTTTTT.

This chain links TRBV6-5 with TRBJ2-2; 8 nucleotides line up with TRBD2. The V gene end was trimmed by 2 bases and the J gene end by 7 bases; junction bases not matched to a gene: 9. CDR3 length: 16 residues. Germline CDR1 is MNHEY and CDR2 is SVGAGI. The CDR3 DNA follows: TGTGCCAGCAGTTACGGAGCGGGGGCTGGGGACGGGGAGCTGTTTTTT. Protein sequence: CASSYGAGAGDGELFF.

V is TRBV14 and J is TRBJ2-7; TRBD1 matches 7 bases. The CDR3 has 13 amino acids. The V gene end was trimmed by 7 bases and the J gene end by 2 bases; junction bases not matched to a gene: 5. The germline V gene encodes CDR1 SGHDN and CDR2 FVKESK. In nucleotides, the CDR3 is TGTGCCAGCACCGGGGACAGTACCTACGAGCAGTACTTC. Its translation: CASTGDSTYEQYF.

V gene TRBV5-1 combines with J gene TRBJ1-2; 8 bases map to TRBD1. The CDR3 has 17 amino acids. The germline gives CDR1 SGHRS, CDR2 YFSETQ. The ends lost 4 bases at V and 4 bases at J; junction bases unmatched: 15. CDR3 in amino acids: CASSGQGSPGLGYGYTF. The CDR3 DNA follows: TGCGCCAGCAGCGGACAGGGTTCCCCCGGACTAGGCTATGGCTACACCTTC.

The CDR3 DNA follows: TGTGCCAGCAGCTTAGTGGCACCCGAGCAGTTCTTC. This gives the protein CASSLVAPEQFF. This chain joins TRBV7-9 and TRBJ2-1; D gene ambiguous. V was cut by 1 base and J by 10 bases, with 8 bases left in between. The CDR3 contains 12 residues. CDR1 is SEHNR and CDR2 is FQNEAQ in the germline V gene (reference sequence). Supplemented by reference TRBV7-9 and TRBJ2-1, the full variable domain reads DTGVSQNPRHKITKRGQNVTFRCDPISEHNRLYWYRQTLGQGPEFLTYFQNEAQLEKSRLLSDRFSAERPKGSFSTLEIQRTEQGDSAMYLCASSLVAPEQFFGPGTRLTVL.

This sequence joins TRBV30 and TRBJ1-1; 10 bases line up with TRBD1. Per the germline V gene, CDR1 is GTSNPN and CDR2 is SVGIG (reference sequence). CDR3 length: 15 amino acids. The trim removed 5 bases at V and 8 bases at J, leaving 14 bases unmatched. CDR3 region: CAWDVSTGGLSEAFF. CDR3 in DNA: TGTGCCTGGGATGTTTCGACAGGGGGCTTATCGGAAGCTTTCTTT.

The chain joins TRBV5-1 to TRBJ1-2; D gene ambiguous. CDR1 and CDR2 from the germline V gene are SGHRS and YFSETQ. The CDR3 covers 15 residues. V lost 2 bases and J lost 2, with 13 bases in between. The DNA for the CDR3 is TGCGCCAGCAGCTTAACCCCAAACAGCAACTATGGCTACACCTTC. The encoded protein is CASSLTPNSNYGYTF.

The chain couples TRBV18 to TRBJ2-3, with a weak D call TRBD2 (5 bases). Per germline, CDR1 KGHSH and CDR2 LQKENI. There are 16 residues in the CDR3. Deletions cut 3 bases from V and 0 bases from J, with 13 bases between. CDR3 DNA sequence: TGTGCCAGCTCACCCCTAGCAGGACCTAGCACAGATACGCAGTATTTT. Protein product: CASSPLAGPSTDTQYF.

The chain is built from TRBV4-3 and TRBJ2-5; D is uncertain. CDR1 is LGHNA and CDR2 is YSLEER in the germline V gene. The CDR3 runs 15 residues. The V end lost 2 bases, the J end lost 0 bases, and 10 bases lay between the germline ends. The CDR3 nucleotides read TGCGCCAGCAGCCAAACAGTAAGAAACCAAGAGACCCAGTACTTC. This codes for CASSQTVRNQETQYF.

This CDR3 reads CASSLYGGETQYF. In nucleotides, the CDR3 is TGTGCCAGCAGCTTGTATGGGGGGGAGACCCAGTACTTC. This sequence joins TRBV7-2 and TRBJ2-5, with D possibly being TRBD2 (6 bases). The length of the CDR3 is 13 residues. CDR1 is SGHTA, CDR2 FQGNSA, per germline. V lost 3 bases and J lost 5, with 10 bases in between. The full variable domain, completed using reference TRBV7-2 and TRBJ2-5, is GAGVSQSPSNKVTEKGKDVELRCDPISGHTALYWYRQSLGQGLEFLIYFQGNSAPDKSGLPSDRFSAERTGGSVSTLTIQRTQQEDSAVYLCASSLYGGETQYFGPGTRLLVL.

The chain combines TRBV7-2 with TRBJ2-1; the match to TRBD2 covers 12 bases. This CDR3 has 16 residues. CDR1 is SGHTA, CDR2 FQGNSA, per germline. V gave up 1 base and J gave up 7 bases; unmatched junction bases: 5. The CDR3 loop is CASSLGLAGGWNEQFF. The CDR3, as DNA: TGTGCCAGCAGCTTAGGTCTAGCGGGGGGGTGGAATGAGCAGTTCTTC.

The rearrangement uses TRBV19 and TRBJ1-4, with 7 positions matching TRBD1. CDR1 and CDR2 from the germline V gene are LNHDA and SQIVND (reference sequence). The CDR3 consists of 18 residues. The trim removed 6 bases at V and 1 base at J, leaving 14 bases unmatched. This CDR3 is CASRKTGDLYRTNEKLFF. CDR3 nucleotides: TGTGCCAGTAGGAAAACAGGGGACCTCTATAGAACTAATGAAAAACTGTTTTTT.

J is TRBJ2-7 and V is TRBV19, with 7 bases lining up with TRBD2. V dropped 3 bases and J dropped 5; count of bases not matched to a gene: 13. Germline V lookup: CDR1 LNHDA, CDR2 SQIVND (reference sequence). The CDR3 runs 16 residues. The CDR3 is CASSMALTGGRDEQYF. CDR3 DNA: TGTGCCAGTAGTATGGCTTTGACGGGGGGACGAGACGAGCAGTACTTC.

The CDR3 DNA follows: TGTGCCAGCAGCTTAACGGGGGTGGAGACCCAGTACTTC. This codes for CASSLTGVETQYF. V and J are TRBV11-2 and TRBJ2-5; TRBD2 is a possible D gene (6 bases). The CDR3 runs 13 residues. The germline V and J ends were trimmed by 2 bases and 5 bases, with 9 bases remaining between them. Germline CDR1 SGHAT, CDR2 FQNNGV.

The chain recombines TRBV5-6 with TRBJ2-2; 8 bases fit TRBD1. The V segment lost 2 bases and the J segment 4 bases; nucleotides outside the gene matches: 4. Germline CDR1 is SGHDT and CDR2 is YYEEEE. The CDR3 loop spans 15 amino acids. CDR3 region: CASSFSQGVTGELFF. DNA of the CDR3: TGTGCCAGCAGCTTTTCACAGGGGGTCACCGGGGAGCTGTTTTTT.

V and J are TRBV21-1 and TRBJ2-3; the DNA was not compared with TRBD2, the D call given in the table. TRBV21-1 is designated a pseudogene. The CDR3 extends over 17 amino acids. The CDR3 bases are TGTGCCAGCAGCAATGAGGAAACTAGCGGGGGGTCAGATACGCAGTATTTT. The encoded protein is CASSNEETSGGSDTQYF.